A selection of T cell receptor beta chains follows, all from one sample in a study of blood T cell repertoires in COVID-19. TCRdb's table, derived via immunoSEQ multiplex PCR, lists solely in-frame clones and lacks some. The sample holds 150,000 to 200,000 clones; approximately 83% are singletons and the top ten take over 5%. The sequenced material came from PBMCs or T cells enriched from blood (not recorded which). These receptors came from a man in his 70s who had been exposed to COVID-19. Both conserved end residues are part of each CDR3. A D gene is named only where the DNA matches it firmly. Expanded clones are given a class, and other clones once, few, many or no size at all.

TRBV19	TRBD2	TRBJ2-1	.	TGTGCCAGTAGTATAGACCGGACTAGCGGGATCAGGGATGAGCAGTTCTTC	CASSIDRTSGIRDEQFF
TRBV6-2/TRBV6-3	TRBD1	TRBJ1-2	.	TGTGCCAGCAGTTATATCCCACCAGGGGGGATCGGCTATGGCTACACCTTC	CASSYIPPGGIGYGYTF
TRBV5-1	.	TRBJ2-5	.	TGCGCCAGCAGCTTCTTCCTAGCCCGTGGGACAGGGAGTCTAGCGGGAAGACAAGAGACCCAGTACTTC	CASSFFLARGTGSLAGRQETQYF
TRBV12-3/TRBV12-4	.	TRBJ1-1	.	TGTGCCAGCAGCCCCAGTACTAGCACTGAAGCTTTCTTT	CASSPSTSTEAFF
TRBV10-3	TRBD1	TRBJ1-2	few	TGTGCCATCAGACGACCCGGGACAGGGGATGGCTACACCTTC	CAIRRPGTGDGYTF
TRBV19	.	TRBJ2-6	.	TGTGCCAGTAGTGTTGACAACTCTGGGGCCAACGTCCTGACTTTC	CASSVDNSGANVLTF
TRBV30	.	TRBJ2-1	once	TGTGCCTGGAGTTTGGGGCGGCAGTTCTTC	CAWSLGRQFF
TRBV5-4	.	TRBJ1-2	.	TGTGCCAGCAGCTCTGGGCGGCCGACAGGAGATAACTATGGCTACACCTTC	CASSSGRPTGDNYGYTF
TRBV30	.	TRBJ1-4	once	TGTGCCTGGGGTACAGGGAGTGGGGATGAAAAACTGTTTTTT	CAWGTGSGDEKLFF
TRBV9	TRBD1	TRBJ2-4	.	TGTGCCAGCAGTTCCGGTCGACAGGGTAACATTCAGTACTTC	CASSSGRQGNIQYF
TRBV9	TRBD2	TRBJ2-3	.	TGTGCCAGCAGCGTAGGAGGACTAGCGGGACCCACAGATACGCAGTATTTT	CASSVGGLAGPTDTQYF
TRBV6-5	TRBD1	TRBJ1-2	.	TGTGCCAGCAGCCGTGGGACAGGGGTTAACTATGGCTACACCTTC	CASSRGTGVNYGYTF
TRBV6-4	TRBD2	TRBJ2-3	few	TGTGCCAGCAGTATCTCTAGCGGGGATACGCAGTATTTT	CASSISSGDTQYF
TRBV27	TRBD2	TRBJ2-1	.	TGTGCCAGCAGCCCGGGACTAGCGGGAGTAAGCAATGAGCAGTTCTTC	CASSPGLAGVSNEQFF
TRBV19	.	TRBJ1-1	.	TGTGCCAGTAGTGCCCCAGGGGTACTCACTGAAGCTTTCTTT	CASSAPGVLTEAFF
TRBV27	TRBD1	TRBJ1-2	.	TGTGCCAGCAGTAACCCCGGGACAGCGTATGGCTACACCTTC	CASSNPGTAYGYTF
TRBV4-3	.	TRBJ1-4	.	TGCGCCAGCAGCCTGGGGAGGGTCGGGGAAAAACTGTTTTTT	CASSLGRVGEKLFF
TRBV29-1	TRBD1	TRBJ1-5	.	TGCAGCGTTACAACAGGGGGTAGCAATCAGCCCCAGCATTTT	CSVTTGGSNQPQHF
TRBV18	TRBD2	TRBJ2-2	.	TGTGCCAGCTCACCGGGACTAGCGGGAACTTACACCGGGGAGCTGTTTTTT	CASSPGLAGTYTGELFF
TRBV18	.	TRBJ1-3	.	TGTGCCAGCTCACCCTTATCGGACAGACTTGGAAACACCATATATTTT	CASSPLSDRLGNTIYF
TRBV3-1/TRBV3-2	.	TRBJ2-7	once	TGTGCCAGCAGCCAAGAAAGCGAGGAGGACTACTACGAGCAGTACTTC	CASSQESEEDYYEQYF
TRBV6-5	TRBD2	TRBJ2-1	.	TGTGCCAGCACGTCGGGGGGTCGGTACAATGAGCAGTTCTTC	CASTSGGRYNEQFF
TRBV28	TRBD2	TRBJ2-3	once	TGTGCCAGCAGTTTTCCGGGCGGGGGAAGAGATACGCAGTATTTT	CASSFPGGGRDTQYF
TRBV2	.	TRBJ2-2	.	TGTGCCAGCAGCCCCGACAGGAGTCATACCGGGGAGCTGTTTTTT	CASSPDRSHTGELFF
TRBV7-3	.	TRBJ2-7	many	TGTGCCAGCAGCTTAACGAACGGGGGAAACGAGCAGTACTTC	CASSLTNGGNEQYF
TRBV30	.	TRBJ1-2	.	TGTGCCTGGAGTGTATCCCCGGCAGGGGTCTATGGCTACACCTTC	CAWSVSPAGVYGYTF
TRBV21-1	.	TRBJ2-1	once	TGTGCCAGCAGCGGGCCTCCCCCACCGAGTGAGCAGTTCTTC	CASSGPPPPSEQFF
TRBV5-4	TRBD1	TRBJ1-2	few	TGTGCCAGCAGCTTATCTTATGGGACAGGCTATGGCTACACCTTC	CASSLSYGTGYGYTF
TRBV11-2	.	TRBJ1-1	.	TGTGCCAGCAAAGGAGGGAGGGATGGTGGAAACACTGAAGCTTTCTTT	CASKGGRDGGNTEAFF
TRBV7-9	TRBD1	TRBJ1-2	.	TGTGCCAGCAGCTCCCAGGACAGGGGGGTCTATGGCTACACCTTC	CASSSQDRGVYGYTF
TRBV5-5	.	TRBJ2-3	.	TGTGCCAGCAGCGTCCGAGGCACAGATACGCAGTATTTT	CASSVRGTDTQYF
TRBV7-9	.	TRBJ1-1	many	TGTGCCAGCAGTGCGGGGGGGATCACTGAAGCTTTCTTT	CASSAGGITEAFF
TRBV27	.	TRBJ2-7	once	TGTGCCAGCAGTTTTGGAGGGGGCGCGAAAGAGCAGTACTTC	CASSFGGGAKEQYF
TRBV6-5	.	TRBJ1-3	.	TGTGCCAGCAGAGGCAGGCCTTCTGGAAACACCATATATTTT	CASRGRPSGNTIYF
TRBV30	TRBD1	TRBJ1-1	few	TGTGCCTGCGGGACAGGGGGCTTCAGCACTGAAGCTTTCTTT	CACGTGGFSTEAFF
TRBV4-1	TRBD1	TRBJ2-7	.	TGCGCCAGCAGCCAAGGAGGGACAGGGGGCTACGAGCAGTACTTC	CASSQGGTGGYEQYF
TRBV10-2	TRBD1	TRBJ2-7	.	TGCGCCAGCAGTGATACCGGGACAGGGACATACGAGCAGTACTTC	CASSDTGTGTYEQYF
TRBV7-2	TRBD1	TRBJ2-2	.	TGTGCCAGCAGATCTGGATGGACAGGGGTTACCGGGGAGCTGTTTTTT	CASRSGWTGVTGELFF
TRBV5-6	TRBD2	TRBJ2-5	.	TGTGCCAGCATCCCTAGGACTAGCGGGAGAGGGGAGACCCAGTACTTC	CASIPRTSGRGETQYF
TRBV6-5	.	TRBJ1-5	.	TGTGAAAGGGCACGGGGAGATCAGCCCCAGCATTTT	CERARGDQPQHF
TRBV3-1/TRBV3-2	.	TRBJ1-5	.	TGTGCCAGCAGCCAAGAAGGGGTAGGACAGCCCCAGCATTTT	CASSQEGVGQPQHF
TRBV27	.	TRBJ1-5	.	TGTGCCAGCAGTCCCGTCCAGGCGCCATATAGCAATCAGCCCCAGCATTTT	CASSPVQAPYSNQPQHF
TRBV7-3	.	TRBJ2-5	.	TGTGCCAGCAGATCCGGGGAGACCCAGTACTTC	CASRSGETQYF
TRBV6-5	TRBD1	TRBJ1-1	.	TGTGCCAGCAGTTACGACTCGGGACAGCTAAACACTGAAGCTTTCTTT	CASSYDSGQLNTEAFF
TRBV5-1	TRBD2	TRBJ2-2	.	TGCGCCAGCAGGTACGCTAGCGGGACAGACACCGGGGAGCTGTTTTTT	CASRYASGTDTGELFF